Listed below are T cell receptor beta chains from one sample, sequenced in a study of patients and donors after allogeneic stem cell transplantation. TCRdb itself ran the RT-PCR reads through MiXCR, one entry per CDR3 protein. The sample records roughly 960,000 distinct CDR3 sequences, 15% to 20% being singletons. Sequencing was carried out using blood, either unsorted or a sorted T cell fraction (not recorded which). These receptors all stem from a human donor who was either an allogeneic HSCT recipient or a stem cell or donor lymphocyte infusion donor (not recorded which). It is not recorded whose cells these are; they may come from a transplant donor. CDR3s include the opening cysteine and the closing phenylalanine or tryptophan. D genes are given only for firm matches. Clone size appears in some rows only: once, few, many, or a class for an expanded clone.

>TRBJ2-5|-|TRBD2|TRBV10-3
CAISGGLAVQETQYF
TGTGCCATCAGTGGGGGACTAGCGGTCCAAGAGACCCAGTACTTC
>TRBJ2-1|few|TRBD2|TRBV7-9
CASSLITSGEQFF
TGTGCCAGCAGCTTGATAACTAGCGGTGAGCAGTTCTTC
>TRBJ2-4|-|-|TRBV5-6
CASSLDGVGRNIQYF
TGTGCCAGCAGCTTGGATGGCGTGGGGAGGAACATTCAGTACTTC
>TRBJ2-3|-|-|TRBV5-4
CASRAGLSTDTQYF
TGTGCCAGCAGAGCGGGCCTAAGCACAGATACGCAGTATTTT
>TRBJ2-5|many|-|TRBV5-4
CASSPEVGQETQYF
TGTGCCAGCAGCCCTGAGGTAGGGCAAGAGACCCAGTACTTC
>TRBJ2-7|few|-|TRBV24-1
CATSDDQGSYEQYF
TGTGCCACCAGTGATGACCAGGGGTCCTACGAGCAGTACTTC
>TRBJ1-1|-|-|TRBV5-1
CASSFKFPGRAATEAFF
TGCGCCAGCAGCTTCAAATTTCCCGGCAGGGCTGCCACTGAAGCTTTCTTT
>TRBJ2-3|-|-|TRBV5-1
CASSFSKSTDTQYF
TGCGCCAGCAGCTTTAGCAAGAGCACAGATACGCAGTATTTT
>TRBJ1-1|few|-|TRBV25-1
CASSDPRVVAFF
TGTGCCAGCAGCGATCCTAGGGTGGTGGCTTTCTTT
>TRBJ2-1|many|-|TRBV12-3/TRBV12-4
CASSPLFNEQFF
TGTGCCAGCAGTCCACTCTTCAATGAGCAGTTCTTC
>TRBJ2-7|-|TRBD2|TRBV12-3/TRBV12-4
CASSAVSGSPLEQYF
TGTGCCAGCAGCGCCGTTAGCGGGAGCCCCCTCGAGCAGTACTTC
>TRBJ1-4|-|-|TRBV2
CASSEWREEKLFF
TGTGCCAGCAGTGAATGGCGTGAGGAAAAACTGTTTTTT
>TRBJ2-7|-|TRBD2|TRBV11-2
CASSPGLAGRTPYEQYF
TGTGCCAGCAGCCCTGGACTAGCGGGAAGGACCCCTTACGAGCAGTACTTC
>TRBJ2-3|few|-|TRBV6-1
CASSPPWTLTDTQYF
TGTGCCAGCAGTCCTCCATGGACCCTCACAGATACGCAGTATTTT
>TRBJ2-1|few|TRBD2|TRBV11-1
CASSSTSGNYNEQFF
TGTGCCAGCAGCTCGACTAGCGGGAATTACAATGAGCAGTTCTTC
>TRBJ1-5|few|-|TRBV9
CASSVNPSNQPQHF
TGTGCCAGCAGCGTAAATCCTAGCAATCAGCCCCAGCATTTT
>TRBJ1-5|once|TRBD1|TRBV7-9
CASSLGTGEFFGFPQHF
TGTGCCAGCAGCTTAGGGACAGGGGAATTTTTCGGGTTCCCCCAGCATTTT
>TRBJ1-2|-|-|TRBV12-3/TRBV12-4
CASSPSTGYGYTF
TGTGCCAGCAGTCCCTCCACCGGCTATGGCTACACCTTC
>TRBJ2-1|few|TRBD2|TRBV18
CASSPNSERGGLAAYNEQFF
TGTGCCAGCTCACCAAATTCGGAGCGGGGAGGACTAGCGGCCTACAATGAGCAGTTCTTC
>TRBJ2-3|few|-|TRBV7-8
CASSPRPGISTDTQYF
TGTGCCAGCAGCCCGAGGCCCGGGATCAGCACAGATACGCAGTATTTT
>TRBJ2-7|-|TRBD2|TRBV27
CASNLWRECVRYEQYF
TGTGCCAGCAATTTATGGCGGGAGTGTGTAAGGTACGAGCAGTACTTC
>TRBJ1-1|few|-|TRBV12-3/TRBV12-4
CASSPRSTDTEAFF
TGTGCCAGCAGCCCCCGGAGTACGGACACTGAAGCTTTCTTT
>TRBJ1-2|few|TRBD1|TRBV12-3/TRBV12-4
CASSLQQGGNYGYTF
TGTGCCAGCAGTTTACAACAGGGGGGTAACTATGGCTACACCTTC
>TRBJ1-5|few|-|TRBV6-5
CASSYSAGNQPQHF
TGTGCCAGCAGTTACTCAGCGGGGAATCAGCCCCAGCATTTT
>TRBJ2-5|many|-|TRBV9
CASSVGQETQYF
TGTGCCAGCAGCGTAGGTCAAGAGACCCAGTACTTC
>TRBJ2-7|-|TRBD1|TRBV10-3
CAIRTGDSYEQYF
TGTGCCATCCGGACAGGCGATTCCTACGAGCAGTACTTC
>TRBJ2-3|few|-|TRBV5-1
CASSSRTPGTQYF
TGCGCCAGCAGCTCACGGACCCCGGGTACGCAGTATTTT
>TRBJ2-1|-|-|TRBV10-3
CAISESSGYNEQFF
TGTGCCATCAGTGAGTCCTCAGGCTACAATGAGCAGTTCTTC
>TRBJ2-4|-|-|TRBV12-3/TRBV12-4
CASSPRDFPAKNIQYF
TGTGCCAGCAGCCCCAGGGACTTTCCAGCCAAAAACATTCAGTACTTC
>TRBJ2-3|few|-|TRBV5-1
CASSVTGSTDTQYF
TGCGCCAGCAGCGTGACTGGTAGCACAGATACGCAGTATTTT
>TRBJ2-3|few|-|TRBV5-6
CASSLGVWDTQYF
TGTGCCAGCAGCTTGGGAGTCTGGGATACGCAGTATTTT
>TRBJ2-1|few|TRBD2|TRBV12-3/TRBV12-4
CASSLFSRGLAGYNEQFF
TGTGCCAGCAGTTTGTTTTCAAGGGGACTAGCGGGCTACAATGAGCAGTTCTTC
>TRBJ2-1|-|TRBD2|TRBV6-5
CASSWSSGRRVYNEQFF
TGTGCCAGCAGTTGGTCTAGCGGGAGGAGGGTTTACAATGAGCAGTTCTTC
>TRBJ2-5|few|TRBD2|TRBV7-8
CASSDVKLAGGQETQYF
TGTGCCAGCAGCGACGTCAAACTAGCGGGGGGACAAGAGACCCAGTACTTC
>TRBJ1-1|few|-|TRBV29-1
CSVETGRLNTEAFF
TGCAGCGTGGAAACGGGACGGCTAAACACTGAAGCTTTCTTT
>TRBJ2-5|-|TRBD2|TRBV6-1
CAGGGGRRVETQYF
TGTGCCGGGGGCGGGGGGCGCCGGGTGGAGACCCAGTACTTC
>TRBJ2-1|few|TRBD1|TRBV6-1
CASSKTGISYNEQFF
TGTGCCAGCAGTAAGACAGGGATCTCCTACAATGAGCAGTTCTTC
>TRBJ1-1|few|-|TRBV21-1
CASPSGGGPGVYPEAFF
TGTGCCAGCCCAAGCGGGGGGGGGCCTGGGGTCTATCCTGAAGCTTTCTTT
>TRBJ2-1|many|-|TRBV12-5
CASGLVGGRQTYNEQFF
TGTGCTAGTGGTTTGGTAGGTGGGAGACAGACCTACAATGAGCAGTTCTTC
>TRBJ2-2|-|TRBD1|TRBV7-9
CASSYGQGATGELFF
TGTGCCAGCAGCTACGGACAGGGAGCAACCGGGGAGCTGTTTTTT
>TRBJ2-5|many|-|TRBV20-1
CSARPQGETQYF
TGCAGTGCACGTCCCCAGGGTGAGACCCAGTACTTC
>TRBJ2-7|few|-|TRBV12-3/TRBV12-4
CASSSPEKRLSYEQYF
TGTGCCAGCAGCTCTCCGGAGAAACGGTTGTCCTACGAGCAGTACTTC
>TRBJ2-1|-|TRBD2|TRBV5-6
CASSLDTSGVDNEQFF
TGTGCCAGCAGCTTGGATACTAGCGGGGTTGACAATGAGCAGTTCTTC
>TRBJ1-5|-|-|TRBV27
CASSLSGDGVSNQPQHF
TGTGCCAGCAGTTTATCCGGCGATGGGGTATCCAATCAGCCCCAGCATTTT
>TRBJ2-7|few|-|TRBV12-5
CASGTRQATYEQYF
TGTGCTAGTGGTACCCGACAGGCCACCTACGAGCAGTACTTC
>TRBJ2-2|few|TRBD2|TRBV29-1
CSVQTSGSGGELFF
TGCAGCGTTCAGACTAGCGGGTCAGGCGGGGAGCTGTTTTTT
>TRBJ2-2|few|-|TRBV12-3/TRBV12-4
CASSFVSGELFF
TGTGCCAGCAGTTTTGTTTCCGGGGAGCTGTTTTTT
>TRBJ1-1|-|-|TRBV5-1
CASSLRNKGTEAFF
TGCGCCAGCAGCTTGCGGAACAAGGGAACTGAAGCTTTCTTT
>TRBJ2-5|-|-|TRBV4-1
CASSSLSLLLGGLQETQYF
TGCGCCAGCAGCTCACTCTCCTTGCTCTTGGGGGGGCTCCAAGAGACCCAGTACTTC
>TRBJ2-1|few|TRBD2|TRBV6-4
CASSANAASGGSEQFF
TGTGCCAGCAGTGCTAACGCGGCTAGCGGGGGTAGTGAGCAGTTCTTC
>TRBJ2-1|few|-|TRBV12-3/TRBV12-4
CASSLLTSYNEQFF
TGTGCCAGCAGTTTGTTGACCTCCTACAATGAGCAGTTCTTC